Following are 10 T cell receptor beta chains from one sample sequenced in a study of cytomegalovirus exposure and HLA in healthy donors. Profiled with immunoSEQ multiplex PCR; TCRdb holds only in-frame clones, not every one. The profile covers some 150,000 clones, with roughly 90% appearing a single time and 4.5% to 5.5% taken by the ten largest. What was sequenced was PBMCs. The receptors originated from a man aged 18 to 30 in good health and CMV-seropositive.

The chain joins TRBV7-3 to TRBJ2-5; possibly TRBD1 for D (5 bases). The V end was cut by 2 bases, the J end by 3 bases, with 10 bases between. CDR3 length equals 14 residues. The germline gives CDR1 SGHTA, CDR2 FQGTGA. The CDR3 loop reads CASSLGATEETQYF. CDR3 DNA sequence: TGTGCCAGCAGCTTAGGGGCTACCGAAGAGACCCAGTACTTC.

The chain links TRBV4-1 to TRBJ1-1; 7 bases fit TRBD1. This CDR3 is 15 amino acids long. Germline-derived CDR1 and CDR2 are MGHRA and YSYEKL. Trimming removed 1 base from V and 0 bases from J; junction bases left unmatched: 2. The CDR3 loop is CASSQGRGLNTEAFF. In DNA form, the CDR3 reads TGCGCCAGCAGCCAAGGAAGGGGGCTGAACACTGAAGCTTTCTTT.

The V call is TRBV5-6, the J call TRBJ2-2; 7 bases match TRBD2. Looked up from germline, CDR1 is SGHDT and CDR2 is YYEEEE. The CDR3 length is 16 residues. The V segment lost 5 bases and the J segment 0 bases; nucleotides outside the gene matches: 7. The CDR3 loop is CASRAGRVPNTGELFF. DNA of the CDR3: TGTGCCAGCAGGGCGGGGAGGGTCCCGAACACCGGGGAGCTGTTTTTT.

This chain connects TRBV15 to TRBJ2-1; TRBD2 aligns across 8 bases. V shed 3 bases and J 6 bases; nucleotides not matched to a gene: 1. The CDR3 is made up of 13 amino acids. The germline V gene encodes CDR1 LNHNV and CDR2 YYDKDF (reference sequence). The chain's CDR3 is CATSSLAGNEQFF. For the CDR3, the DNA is TGTGCCACCAGCAGCCTAGCGGGCAATGAGCAGTTCTTC.

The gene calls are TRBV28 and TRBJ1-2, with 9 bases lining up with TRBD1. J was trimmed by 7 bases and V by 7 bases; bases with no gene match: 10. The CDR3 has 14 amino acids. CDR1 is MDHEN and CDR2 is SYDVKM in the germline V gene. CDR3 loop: CASKPTGGTLGYTF. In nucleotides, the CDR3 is TGTGCCAGCAAACCGACAGGGGGAACTCTTGGCTACACCTTC.

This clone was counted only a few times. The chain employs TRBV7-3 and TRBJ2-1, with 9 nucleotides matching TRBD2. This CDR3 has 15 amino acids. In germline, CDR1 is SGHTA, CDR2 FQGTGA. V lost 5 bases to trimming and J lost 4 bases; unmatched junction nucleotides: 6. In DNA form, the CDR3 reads TGTGCCAGCAGCAGAACTAGCGGGCTGTACAATGAGCAGTTCTTC. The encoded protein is CASSRTSGLYNEQFF.

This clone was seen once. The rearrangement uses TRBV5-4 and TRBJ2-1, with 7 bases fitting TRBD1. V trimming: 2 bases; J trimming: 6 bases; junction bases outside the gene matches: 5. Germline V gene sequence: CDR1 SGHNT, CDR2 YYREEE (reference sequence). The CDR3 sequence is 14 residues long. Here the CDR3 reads CASSFDRVGNEQFF. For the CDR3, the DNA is TGTGCCAGCAGCTTCGACAGGGTGGGCAATGAGCAGTTCTTC.

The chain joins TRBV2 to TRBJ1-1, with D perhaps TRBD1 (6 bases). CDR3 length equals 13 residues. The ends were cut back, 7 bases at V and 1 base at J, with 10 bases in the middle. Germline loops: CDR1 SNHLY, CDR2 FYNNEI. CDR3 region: CASIRRGNTEAFF. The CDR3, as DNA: TGTGCCAGCATCCGCAGGGGGAACACTGAAGCTTTCTTT.

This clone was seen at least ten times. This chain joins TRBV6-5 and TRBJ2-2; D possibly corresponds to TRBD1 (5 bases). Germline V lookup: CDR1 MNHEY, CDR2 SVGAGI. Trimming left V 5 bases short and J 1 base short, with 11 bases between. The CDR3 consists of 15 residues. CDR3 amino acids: CASSPIDRNTGELFF. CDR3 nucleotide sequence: TGTGCCAGCAGTCCCATTGACAGGAACACCGGGGAGCTGTTTTTT.

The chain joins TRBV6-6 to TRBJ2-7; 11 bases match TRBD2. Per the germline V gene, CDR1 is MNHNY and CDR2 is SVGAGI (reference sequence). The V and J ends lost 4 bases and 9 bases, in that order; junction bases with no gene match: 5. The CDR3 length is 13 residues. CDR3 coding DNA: TGTGCCAGCAGTTCAGGGACTAGCGGTGCGCAGTACTTC. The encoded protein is CASSSGTSGAQYF.